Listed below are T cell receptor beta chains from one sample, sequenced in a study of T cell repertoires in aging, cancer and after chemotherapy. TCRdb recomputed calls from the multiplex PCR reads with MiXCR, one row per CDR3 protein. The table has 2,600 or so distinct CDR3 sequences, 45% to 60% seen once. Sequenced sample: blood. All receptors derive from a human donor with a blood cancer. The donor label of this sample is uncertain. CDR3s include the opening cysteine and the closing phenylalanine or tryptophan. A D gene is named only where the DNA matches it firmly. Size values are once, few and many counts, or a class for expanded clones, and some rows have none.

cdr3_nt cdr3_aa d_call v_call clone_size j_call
TGTGCCAGCAGTGCGGGGACACGGGGTGGTTCAGATACGCAGTATTTT CASSAGTRGGSDTQYF . TRBV6-6 . TRBJ2-3
TGTGCCAGCAGTAGAACCGGGACAGGGGGATCAAATACGCAGTATTTT CASSRTGTGGSNTQYF TRBD1 TRBV6-5 few TRBJ2-3
TGTGCCAGCAGTTACTCGTCGGGGGGGTATAGCAATCAGCCCCAGCATTTT CASSYSSGGYSNQPQHF . TRBV6-5 . TRBJ1-5
TGTGCCAGCAGCTTCGCGACAGGGGGCGGCGAGCAGTACTTC CASSFATGGGEQYF TRBD1 TRBV5-6 . TRBJ2-7
TGTGCCAGCAGCTTGTCTAGCGGGGGGGCCATGGACAATGAGCAGTTCTTC CASSLSSGGAMDNEQFF TRBD2 TRBV5-6 . TRBJ2-1
TGTGCCAGCAGTTACGCAGGGGCTGGAAACACCATATATTTT CASSYAGAGNTIYF . TRBV6-6 . TRBJ1-3
TGTGCCAGCTCACCACGCAGGGGGCAGGACACTGAAGCTTTCTTT CASSPRRGQDTEAFF TRBD1 TRBV18 medium-sized TRBJ1-1
TGTGCCAGCAGGAATAGGGGTGTGAATTCACCCCTCCACTTT CASRNRGVNSPLHF . TRBV5-6 . TRBJ1-6
TGTGCCAGCAGCTTGGGGGTGGGAGTAGAAGAGACCCAGTACTTC CASSLGVGVEETQYF . TRBV7-9 . TRBJ2-5
TGTGCCAGTAGTAAGGGGCTAGCGGGAACCTACGAGCAGTACTTT CASSKGLAGTYEQYF TRBD2 TRBV19 once TRBJ2-7
TGTGCCAGCAGTTACTCCCCCTGGGGGCAGTTCTTC CASSYSPWGQFF . TRBV6-2/TRBV6-3 . TRBJ2-1
TGTGCCAGCAGCACCCACAGGGCTATTTCCTACAATGAGCAGTTCTTC CASSTHRAISYNEQFF . TRBV11-1 . TRBJ2-1
TGTGCCAGCAGTTACGAGGGCAGGGGGCTCTACAATGAGCAGTTCTTC CASSYEGRGLYNEQFF TRBD1 TRBV6-6 . TRBJ2-1
TGTGCCAGCTCACTAAACCCCCAGACAGGGGGCTATGGCTACACCTTC CASSLNPQTGGYGYTF TRBD1 TRBV18 once TRBJ1-2
TGCAGTGCTAGACTAGCGTTGACCTGGTACCAAGAGACCCAGTACTTC CSARLALTWYQETQYF . TRBV20-1 . TRBJ2-5
TGTGCCAGCAGCAATCCCGGGCGGCACGGGGAGCTGTTTTTT CASSNPGRHGELFF . TRBV6-6 . TRBJ2-2
TGTGCCAGCAGGAGGGGCAATGAGCAGTTCTTC CASRRGNEQFF . TRBV6-5 large TRBJ2-1
TGTGCCACGCGGTGGCCGAGCTATGGCTACACCTTC CATRWPSYGYTF . TRBV27 . TRBJ1-2
TGTGCCATCAGTGAGGGTAGCGGCTATAGCACAGATACGCAGTATTTT CAISEGSGYSTDTQYF . TRBV10-3 . TRBJ2-3
TGTGCCAGTAGTATCTCGCAGAGGGAGACCCAGTACTTC CASSISQRETQYF . TRBV19 . TRBJ2-5
TGCAGTGCTCGGGTAGGCAGCACCTTTTCCTACGAGCAGTACTTC CSARVGSTFSYEQYF . TRBV20-1 . TRBJ2-7
TGTGCCAGTAAGATCTCCGGGACCGATTATAATTCACCCCTCCACTTT CASKISGTDYNSPLHF . TRBV19 . TRBJ1-6
TGTGCCAGCAGTGACGGGGAGGAATCACCCCTCCACTTT CASSDGEESPLHF . TRBV6-4 large TRBJ1-6
TGTGCCAGTAGCCCCCGGAGAAGGGGGGGCAATGAGCAGTTCTTC CASSPRRRGGNEQFF . TRBV5-6 . TRBJ2-1
TGTGCCAGCAGTTCTGACAACTATGGCTACACCTTC CASSSDNYGYTF . TRBV6-5 . TRBJ1-2
TGTGCCAGCAGAAAGGACAGTTCAGTCATCTCTGGAAACACCATATATTTT CASRKDSSVISGNTIYF . TRBV27 . TRBJ1-3
TGTGCCAGCACCCCACTAGCGGGGGCGGACACCGGGGAGCTGTTTTTT CASTPLAGADTGELFF TRBD2 TRBV12-3/TRBV12-4 . TRBJ2-2